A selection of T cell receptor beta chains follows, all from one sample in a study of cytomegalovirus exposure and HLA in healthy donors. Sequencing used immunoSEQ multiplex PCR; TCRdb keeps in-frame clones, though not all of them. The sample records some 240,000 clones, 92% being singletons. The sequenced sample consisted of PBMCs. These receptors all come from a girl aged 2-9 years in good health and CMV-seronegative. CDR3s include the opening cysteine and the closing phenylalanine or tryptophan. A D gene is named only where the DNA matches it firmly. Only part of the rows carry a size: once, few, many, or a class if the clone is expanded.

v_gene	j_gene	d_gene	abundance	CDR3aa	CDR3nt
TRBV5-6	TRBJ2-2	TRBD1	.	CASSFGTGVGTGELFF	TGTGCCAGCAGCTTCGGGACAGGGGTAGGGACCGGGGAGCTGTTTTTT
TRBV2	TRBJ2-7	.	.	CASSEGGGLYEQYF	TGTGCCAGCAGTGAAGGGGGGGGGCTTTACGAGCAGTACTTC
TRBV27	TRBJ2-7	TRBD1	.	CASSLLGQVYEQYF	TGTGCCAGCAGTTTACTGGGACAGGTTTACGAGCAGTACTTC
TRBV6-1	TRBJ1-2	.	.	CASSEDKGHYGYTF	TGTGCCAGCAGTGAAGATAAGGGGCACTATGGCTACACCTTC
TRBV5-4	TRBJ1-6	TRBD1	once	CASSSIGQGNSPLHF	TGTGCCAGCAGCTCAATAGGACAGGGTAATTCACCCCTCCACTTT
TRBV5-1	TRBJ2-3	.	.	CASTSGQNTDTQYF	TGCGCCAGCACGTCTGGACAGAACACAGATACGCAGTATTTT
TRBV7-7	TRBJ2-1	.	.	CASSLEGGPNNEQFF	TGTGCCAGCAGCTTAGAGGGGGGGCCGAATAATGAGCAGTTCTTC
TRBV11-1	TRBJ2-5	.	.	CASSRYLGETQYF	TGTGCCAGCAGCCGATACCTAGGAGAGACCCAGTACTTC
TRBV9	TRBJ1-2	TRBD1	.	CASSGARQGAHVYGYTF	TGTGCCAGCAGCGGGGCCAGACAGGGGGCGCACGTCTATGGCTACACCTTC
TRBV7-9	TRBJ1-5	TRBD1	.	CSSSDRDNSNQPQHF	TGTTCCAGCAGCGACAGGGACAATAGCAATCAGCCCCAGCATTTT
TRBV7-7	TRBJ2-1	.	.	CASSLRGASTSSEQFF	TGTGCCAGCAGCTTACGGGGGGCGTCTACCTCAAGCGAGCAGTTCTTC
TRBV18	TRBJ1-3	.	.	CASSPGHHSGNTIYF	TGTGCCAGCTCACCGGGACACCACTCTGGAAACACCATATATTTT
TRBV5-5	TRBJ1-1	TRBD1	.	CASSLRGDRAKTEAFF	TGTGCCAGCAGCTTGAGGGGAGACAGGGCAAAGACTGAAGCTTTCTTT